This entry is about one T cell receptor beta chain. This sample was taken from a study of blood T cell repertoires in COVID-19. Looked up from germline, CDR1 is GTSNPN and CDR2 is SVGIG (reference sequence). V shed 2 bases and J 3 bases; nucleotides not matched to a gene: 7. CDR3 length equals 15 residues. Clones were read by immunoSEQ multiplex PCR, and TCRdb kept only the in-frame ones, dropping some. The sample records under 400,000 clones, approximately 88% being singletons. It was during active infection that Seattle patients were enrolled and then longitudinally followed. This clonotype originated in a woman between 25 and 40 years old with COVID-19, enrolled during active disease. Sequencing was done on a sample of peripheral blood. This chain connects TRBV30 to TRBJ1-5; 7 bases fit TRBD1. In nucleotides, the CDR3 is TGTGCCTGGAGTCCTACAGGGGCCCCCAATCAGCCCCAGCATTTT. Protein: CAWSPTGAPNQPQHF.